Each of the 13 T cell receptor beta chains below was sequenced from the same sample in a study of blood T cell repertoires in COVID-19. TCRdb keeps only in-frame clones here, not all; method: immunoSEQ multiplex PCR. Of roughly 99,000 clones in the sample, around 74% are singletons; the top ten hold around a sixth. Input material: peripheral blood. Receptors originate from a woman aged 80 or older with active or convalescent COVID-19.

The V call is TRBV5-6, the J call TRBJ1-1, with D hard to call. V was pared by 2 bases and J by 0 bases, with 5 bases between. CDR1 is SGHDT and CDR2 is YYEEEE in the germline V gene. The length of the CDR3 is 13 residues. The CDR3 bases are TGTGCCAGCAGCTTCCGGGTGAACACTGAAGCTTTCTTT. Its protein is CASSFRVNTEAFF. The full variable domain, with the rest looked up from reference TRBV5-6 and TRBJ1-1, is DAGVTQSPTHLIKTRGQQVTLRCSPKSGHDTVSWYQQALGQGPQFIFQYYEEEERQRGNFPDRFSGHQFPNYSSELNVNALLLGDSALYLCASSFRVNTEAFFGQGTRLTVV.

The chain is built from TRBV28 and TRBJ2-5, with 9 bases that match TRBD1. Looked up from germline, CDR1 is MDHEN and CDR2 is SYDVKM. The CDR3 is 16 amino acids. V shed 10 bases and J 5 bases; nucleotides not matched to a gene: 17. The CDR3 region has the DNA TGTGCCACCGAAACCCGGGACAGGGTGCTTGGGGAGACCCAGTACTTC. Residues: CATETRDRVLGETQYF. The full variable domain, its missing parts supplied by reference TRBV28 and TRBJ2-5, is DVKVTQSSRYLVKRTGEKVFLECVQDMDHENMFWYRQDPGLGLRLIYFSYDVKMKEKGDIPEGYSVSREKKERFSLILESASTNQTSMYLCATETRDRVLGETQYFGPGTRLLVL.

The V gene is TRBV3-1 (or the pseudogene TRBV3-2), the J gene TRBJ1-6; 7 bases are a match to TRBD1. The CDR3 length is 15 residues. V lost 2 bases to trimming and J lost 9 bases; unmatched junction nucleotides: 7. Per germline, CDR1 LGHDT and CDR2 YNNKEL (reference sequence). The CDR3 nucleotides are TGTGCCAGCAGCCAAAGAGGGGGCTCAAGTTCACCCCTCCACTTT. Amino acids: CASSQRGGSSSPLHF.

The chain is built from TRBV24-1 and TRBJ2-7, with TRBD1 matching 7 bases. This CDR3 is built from 14 residues. V lost 5 bases to trimming and J lost 5 bases; unmatched junction nucleotides: 8. Germline V gives CDR1 KGHDR, CDR2 SFDVKD. CDR3 loop: CATSAVDRVDEQYF. Written as DNA, the CDR3 is TGTGCCACCAGTGCCGTTGACAGGGTCGACGAGCAGTACTTC.

On this clone: One end of the junction is discordant with germline, which a read error may explain. The chain couples TRBV5-1 to TRBJ1-1; no reliable D call. The germline gives CDR1 SGHRS, CDR2 YFSETQ. The CDR3 extends over 13 amino acids. The CDR3 DNA follows: TGTGCCAGCAGCTCACAGTCGAACACTGAAGCTTTCTTT. Protein sequence: CASSSQSNTEAFF.

With respect to this clone: The junction does not match germline at one end; this may be a read error. V is TRBV20-1 and J is TRBJ2-7; D perhaps matches TRBD2 (5 bases). The CDR3 length is 11 residues. The germline V gene has CDR1 DFQATT and CDR2 SNEGSKA (reference sequence). CDR3 bases: TGCAGTGCTAGCCGGGATAGCGTTGGGCGGTTC. Protein: CSASRDSVGRF.

CDR3 sequence reads: CASSLEPGQGLNEQFF. In DNA, the CDR3 is TGTGCCAGCAGTTTGGAGCCGGGACAGGGGTTGAATGAGCAGTTCTTC. The V call is TRBV28, the J call TRBJ2-1; 10 positions agree with TRBD1. CDR1 and CDR2 from the germline V gene are MDHEN and SYDVKM. The CDR3 contains 16 residues. Trimming removed 3 bases from V and 7 bases from J; junction bases left unmatched: 9.

This chain links TRBV10-2 with TRBJ2-6; D possibly corresponds to TRBD2 (5 bases). With 6 bases removed from V and 6 bases from J, the gap between germline ends came to 15 bases. Per germline, CDR1 WSHSY and CDR2 SAAADI. CDR3 length: 15 amino acids. The CDR3 DNA reads as TGCGCCAGCAGATCGTTGCAGGAGGTGGCCAACGTCCTGACTTTC. It yields the protein CASRSLQEVANVLTF.

This chain links TRBV9 with TRBJ2-1; 13 positions match TRBD2. The CDR3 contains 17 residues. The ends lost 0 bases at V and 5 bases at J; junction bases unmatched: 5. The germline gives CDR1 SGDLS, CDR2 YYNGEE. CDR3 in DNA: TGTGCCAGCAGCGTAGCCGCCGGGACTAGCGGGAACAATGAGCAGTTCTTC. As protein: CASSVAAGTSGNNEQFF. Full variable domain (outside the CDR3, taken from reference TRBV9 and TRBJ2-1): DSGVTQTPKHLITATGQRVTLRCSPRSGDLSVYWYQQSLDQGLQFLIQYYNGEERAKGNILERFSAQQFPDLHSELNLSSLELGDSALYFCASSVAAGTSGNNEQFFGPGTRLTVL.

This clone was counted a few times. The chain carries TRBV10-3 and TRBJ1-1; 9 nucleotides match TRBD1. J lost 6 bases, V lost 5 bases, and 10 bases had no gene match. The CDR3 has 15 amino acids. The germline gives CDR1 ENHRY, CDR2 SYGVKD. This CDR3 is CAISPRGDRDAEAFF. The CDR3 DNA sequence: TGTGCCATCAGTCCCAGGGGGGACAGGGATGCTGAAGCTTTCTTT.

The rearrangement uses TRBV7-9 and TRBJ2-7; D is possibly TRBD2 (5 bases). Trimming took off 1 base at V and 6 bases at J, with 10 bases between the two ends. In germline, CDR1 is SEHNR, CDR2 FQNEAQ (reference sequence). The CDR3 consists of 13 residues. CDR3: CASSLEGGGEQYF. CDR3 coding DNA: TGTGCCAGCAGCTTAGAGGGCGGAGGCGAGCAGTACTTC.

This chain links TRBV28 with TRBJ1-2; 7 nucleotides align to TRBD1. CDR1 is MDHEN and CDR2 is SYDVKM in the germline V gene. V lost 6 bases, J lost 4 bases, and 11 bases stayed unmatched. The CDR3 has 15 amino acids. CDR3 sequence: CASSPHHRGSYGYTF. The CDR3 region has the DNA TGTGCCAGCAGCCCACACCACAGGGGATCCTATGGCTACACCTTC.

V is TRBV12-3 or TRBV12-4 and J is TRBJ2-7; D is unresolved. Trimming cost V 6 bases and J 3 bases, with 12 bases left between them. The CDR3 is made up of 13 amino acids. The CDR3 DNA reads as TGTGCCAGCAGCCCCACTGAGATCTACGAGCAGTACTTC. This translates into CASSPTEIYEQYF.